This T cell receptor beta chain is drawn from a study of vaccination and CD4 T cells after COVID-19. Treatment noted: roughly 10-day PBMC culture with coronavirus spike peptide pools or control peptides (ViraFEST assay). CDR3 length: 12 amino acids. CDR1 is MDHEN and CDR2 is SYDVKM in the germline V gene. The V end was cut by 5 bases, the J end by 7 bases, with 11 bases between. The sample holds a few counts of this clonotype. Its target is unknown. Sequencing of the DNA from cultured CD4+ T cells was carried out with the Oncomine TCR Beta short-read assay. TCRdb used MiXCR to reprocess the PCR reads, holding one entry per CDR3 protein. Of approximately 16,000 distinct CDR3 sequences listed, roughly 43% are singletons.

V gene TRBV28 combines with J gene TRBJ2-5, with D hard to call. The sequence derives from a human donor who had recovered from COVID-19. Source material: CD4+ T cells from blood, cultured in vitro. The CDR3 DNA sequence: TGTGCCAGCAGTACTATGAGAGCGACCCAGTACTTC. Translating gives CASSTMRATQYF. Drawing the rest from reference TRBV28 and TRBJ2-5, the complete variable domain is DVKVTQSSRYLVKRTGEKVFLECVQDMDHENMFWYRQDPGLGLRLIYFSYDVKMKEKGDIPEGYSVSREKKERFSLILESASTNQTSMYLCASSTMRATQYFGPGTRLLVL.